Listed here are 30 T cell receptor beta chains from one sample, sequenced in a study of T cells in Graves' hyperthyroidism and ophthalmopathy. The TCR beta CDR3 regions underwent amplification using RNA transcripts as the source. HTBI primers were employed in a first-round RT-PCR of the TCR CDR3. Via MiXCR, TCRdb re-called the multiplex PCR reads, giving one row per CDR3 protein. The data show hundreds of thousands of distinct CDR3 sequences, around 15% seen once. Sequenced: blood. These receptors were collected from a woman in her twenties or thirties with Graves' hyperthyroidism.

This clonotype has ten or more counts. This rearrangement joins TRBV6-1 to TRBJ1-2; D is unresolved. CDR3 length: 13 residues. Germline V CDR1 and CDR2: MNHNS, SASEGT. The germline V and J ends were trimmed by 1 base and 4 bases, with 7 bases remaining between them. CDR3 amino acids: CASSEDGGYGYTF. In DNA, the CDR3 is TGTGCCAGCAGTGAAGATGGCGGCTATGGCTACACCTTC.

The table lists this clonotype with a few counts. The V gene is TRBV5-1, the J gene TRBJ2-7, with a tentative D call TRBD1 (8 bases). The ends were cut back, 1 base at V and 4 bases at J, with 15 bases in the middle. The CDR3 has 15 residues. From germline, CDR1 is SGHRS and CDR2 YFSETQ. CDR3 coding DNA: TGCGCCAGCAGCTTGATAACAGGGGGGGAATACGAGCAGTACTTC. Translating it yields CASSLITGGEYEQYF.

Only a few counts were recorded for this clonotype. The CDR3 region is CASSYPSGFLAKNIQYF. DNA for the CDR3: TGTGCCAGCAGTTATCCGTCAGGGTTTCTGGCCAAAAACATTCAGTACTTC. The gene calls are TRBV28 and TRBJ2-4, with D possibly TRBD1 on 5 matching bases. CDR1 and CDR2 from the germline V gene are MDHEN and SYDVKM. V was cut by 4 bases and J by 1 base, with 17 bases left in between. The CDR3 has 17 residues.

Many counts were recorded for this clonotype. Here the CDR3 DNA reads TGCAGCGTTCTCCGGGAATCCTACGAGCAGTACTTC. The encoded protein is CSVLRESYEQYF. The chain joins TRBV29-1 to TRBJ2-7, with D perhaps TRBD2 (5 bases). Germline CDR1 SQVTM, CDR2 ANQGSEA. Trimming cost V 5 bases and J 1 base, with 9 bases left between them. This CDR3 is 12 amino acids long.

The V call is TRBV2, the J call TRBJ1-6; D unclear. V was shortened by 5 bases and J by 8 bases, with 10 bases between the two germline ends. Germline lookup yields CDR1 SNHLY and CDR2 FYNNEI. The CDR3 is 13 amino acids. The CDR3 spells CASSTDPDSPLHF. CDR3 nucleotide sequence: TGTGCCAGCAGTACAGACCCAGATTCACCCCTCCACTTT.

The sample holds many counts of this clonotype. The J gene is TRBJ1-1, the V gene TRBV27; 7 bases are shared with TRBD1. The trim removed 7 bases at V and 3 bases at J, leaving 5 bases unmatched. The CDR3 is made up of 13 amino acids. From germline, CDR1 is MNHEY and CDR2 SMNVEV (reference sequence). CDR3 sequence reads: CASTRGDYTEAFF. The DNA for the CDR3 is TGTGCCAGCACCAGGGGGGATTACACTGAAGCTTTCTTT.

Many counts were recorded for this clonotype. This sequence joins TRBV5-1 and TRBJ2-7; perhaps D is TRBD1 or TRBD2 (6 bases each). V lost 5 bases, J lost 7 bases, and 25 bases lay in between. Germline CDR1 is SGHRS and CDR2 is YFSETQ. This CDR3 is built from 16 residues. The CDR3 nucleotides are TGCGCCAGCAGTCCCACTGGGGGGCAGGCCCAACTAGAGCAGTACTTC. This translates into CASSPTGGQAQLEQYF.

This clonotype showed up just a few times. The chain uses TRBV9 and TRBJ2-1; 8 bases are a match to TRBD2. This CDR3 is 20 amino acids long. The V gene end was trimmed by 4 bases and the J gene end by 1 base; junction bases not matched to a gene: 19. The germline gives CDR1 SGDLS, CDR2 YYNGEE. CDR3 region: CASSPRGAGGRLGSYNEQFF. DNA of the CDR3: TGTGCCAGCAGCCCCCGCGGGGCGGGCGGGAGGTTGGGGTCCTACAATGAGCAGTTCTTC.

This clonotype was seen a few times. The gene calls are TRBV4-1 and TRBJ1-1; D remains unclear. Trimming left V 3 bases short and J 0 bases short, with 8 bases between. This CDR3 region has 14 residues. Germline values: CDR1 MGHRA, CDR2 YSYEKL. CDR3 residues: CASSQDAVNTEAFF. CDR3 bases: TGCGCCAGCAGCCAGGACGCAGTGAACACTGAAGCTTTCTTT.

This clonotype has only a few counts. The gene calls are TRBV6-1 and TRBJ2-7; 8 bases agree with TRBD2. CDR1 is MNHNS and CDR2 is SASEGT in the germline V gene. V was clipped by 5 bases and J by 0 bases; unmatched bases: 6. This CDR3 comprises 15 residues. This chain's CDR3 is CASSRSGSGSYEQYF. As DNA, the CDR3 is TGTGCCAGCAGTCGAAGCGGGAGTGGCTCCTACGAGCAGTACTTC.

The sample holds a few counts of this clonotype. The chain links TRBV11-2 to TRBJ2-1; D gene ambiguous. CDR1 SGHAT and CDR2 FQNNGV come from the germline V gene. Trimming removed 0 bases from V and 0 bases from J, with 15 bases in between. This CDR3 is built from 18 residues. CDR3 sequence reads: CASSLEFPGLSSYNEQFF. CDR3 sequence (DNA): TGTGCCAGCAGCTTAGAATTTCCGGGTCTAAGCTCCTACAATGAGCAGTTCTTC.

Ten or more counts support this clonotype. The genes are TRBV2 and TRBJ1-2; a possible D gene is TRBD1 (6 bases). This CDR3 has 12 residues. Germline-derived CDR1 and CDR2 are SNHLY and FYNNEI. Trimming removed 6 bases from V and 5 bases from J, with 10 bases in between. DNA for the CDR3: TGTGCCAGCAGCGGACAGAGATATGGCTACACCTTC. The encoded protein is CASSGQRYGYTF.

This clonotype was seen more than once but under ten times. At one of its ends the junction is not consistent with the germline gene, which may arise from a read error. The chain combines TRBV7-8 with TRBJ2-7, with a tentative D call TRBD2 (6 bases). CDR1 and CDR2 from the germline V gene are SGHVS and FQNEAQ. This CDR3 comprises 13 residues. This chain's CDR3 is CASGLAVGLEQYF. CDR3 DNA: TGTGCCAGCGGCTTAGCGGTTGGCCTCGAGCAGTACTTC.

This clonotype appeared a few times. V is TRBV6-4 and J is TRBJ1-5; 9 bases match TRBD1. This CDR3 contains 17 residues. In germline, CDR1 is MRHNA, CDR2 SNTAGT. Losses at the gene ends were 2 bases for V and 0 bases for J; bases not matched to a gene: 5. The CDR3 region is CASSDRTGATSNQPQHF. In nucleotides, the CDR3 is TGTGCCAGCAGTGACAGGACAGGGGCTACTAGCAATCAGCCCCAGCATTTT.

This clonotype has a count of ten or more. The rearrangement joins TRBV20-1 to TRBJ2-1; D possibly matches TRBD1 or TRBD2 (5 bases each). Trimming took off 4 bases at V and 0 bases at J, with 16 bases between the two ends. The CDR3 runs to 16 residues. Germline CDR1 DFQATT, CDR2 SNEGSKA (reference sequence). CDR3 nucleotides: TGCAGTGCTACGACGGGACGGTCCAGCTCCTACAATGAGCAGTTCTTC. Translated, it gives CSATTGRSSSYNEQFF.

This clonotype was detected only a few times. As DNA, the CDR3 is TGTGCCAGCAGCGTGGCCGTTGCGGTCACAGATACGCAGTATTTT. Its translation is CASSVAVAVTDTQYF. The gene calls are TRBV9 and TRBJ2-3; D uncertain. Looked up from germline, CDR1 is SGDLS and CDR2 is YYNGEE. The CDR3 totals 15 residues. V was trimmed by 2 bases and J by 2 bases, leaving 12 bases between them.

A note on this clonotype: A much more abundant neighbour one base away suggests this may be a read error. The chain recombines TRBV24-1 with TRBJ2-2; D possibly corresponds to TRBD2 (6 bases). Germline loops: CDR1 KGHDR, CDR2 SFDVKD. This CDR3 spans 16 amino acids. Trimming cost V 1 base and J 3 bases, with 11 bases left between them. CDR3 in amino acids: CATSDLQQRDTGELFF. In nucleotides, the CDR3 is TGTGCCACCAGTGATTTACAACAGCGGGACACCGGGGAGCTGTTTTTT.

This clonotype came up many times. The chain carries TRBV11-2 and TRBJ2-1; no definite D call. V shed 0 bases and J shed 2 bases, with 5 bases lying between them. Germline V CDR1 and CDR2: SGHAT, FQNNGV. This CDR3 region has 14 residues. The DNA for the CDR3 is TGTGCCAGCAGCTTAGATCCGGCCTACAATGAGCAGTTCTTC. Translation: CASSLDPAYNEQFF.

This chain joins TRBV29-1 and TRBJ2-1; D is undetermined. Between the trimmed V and J ends, which lost 4 bases and 10 bases, there was a span of 11 bases. Germline assignment: CDR1 SQVTM and CDR2 ANQGSEA. The CDR3 has 11 amino acids. The CDR3 spells CSVGPGVEQFF. Written as DNA, the CDR3 is TGCAGCGTTGGCCCGGGCGTGGAGCAGTTCTTC.

The table lists this clonotype with many counts. The V gene is TRBV6-1, the J gene TRBJ2-5, with D unclear. This CDR3 has 15 residues. Germline V gene sequence: CDR1 MNHNS, CDR2 SASEGT. Trimming took 2 bases from V and 4 from J, leaving 14 bases between them. The DNA of the CDR3 is TGTGCCAGCAGTGAATTGCGAACGGTGGGAGAGACCCAGTACTTC. It codes for CASSELRTVGETQYF.

On this clonotype itself: A much larger clone lies a single base off, so this may be a read error. The rearrangement links TRBV9 to TRBJ2-7; D possibly matches TRBD1 or TRBD2 (5 bases each). Germline lookup yields CDR1 SGDLS and CDR2 YYNGEE. Trimming removed 7 bases from V and 3 bases from J, with 14 bases in between. This CDR3 spans 13 amino acids. The CDR3 DNA is TGTGCCAGCGGCCCCGGGACCGACTACGAGCAGTACTTC. Translated, it gives CASGPGTDYEQYF.

This clonotype has at least ten counts. The V call is TRBV18, the J call TRBJ2-5; D is unclear. Germline loops: CDR1 KGHSH, CDR2 LQKENI. The CDR3 totals 13 residues. Trimming removed 1 base at V and 7 bases at J, with 10 bases between. For the CDR3, the DNA is TGTGCCAGCTCACCACGAGAATGGCGGACCCAGTACTTC. It yields the protein CASSPREWRTQYF.

This clonotype occurred many times. The rearrangement links TRBV30 to TRBJ1-2; D may be TRBD1 (5 bases). This CDR3 spans 11 amino acids. Germline assignment: CDR1 GTSNPN and CDR2 SVGIG (reference sequence). The V gene lost 5 bases and the J gene lost 5 bases, with 9 bases spanning the gap. This CDR3 is CAWQGAYGYTF. The CDR3 DNA reads as TGTGCCTGGCAAGGGGCGTATGGCTACACCTTC.

This clonotype was counted only a few times. The J gene is TRBJ2-3, the V gene TRBV20-1, with 7 bases lining up with TRBD1. Losses at the gene ends were 5 bases for V and 0 bases for J; bases not matched to a gene: 5. CDR1 DFQATT and CDR2 SNEGSKA come from the germline V gene (reference sequence). This CDR3 contains 14 residues. CDR3 region: CSARQGTSTDTQYF. The CDR3 nucleotides are TGCAGTGCTCGACAGGGAACTAGCACAGATACGCAGTATTTT.

The J gene is TRBJ2-1, the V gene TRBV13; tentative D call: TRBD2 (6 bases). The CDR3 spans 13 residues. CDR1 PRHDT and CDR2 FYEKMQ come from the germline V gene (reference sequence). Deletions cut 6 bases from V and 5 bases from J, with 11 bases between. CDR3 nucleotide sequence: TGTGCCAGCAGGCTCTCGGGAGACAATGAGCAGTTCTTC. Translated: CASRLSGDNEQFF.

This chain uses TRBV27 with TRBJ1-4, with D possibly TRBD1 on 6 matching bases. Germline V gene data show CDR1 as MNHEY and CDR2 as SMNVEV (reference sequence). The V and J ends lost 6 bases and 4 bases respectively, with 15 bases between them. CDR3 length equals 15 residues. CDR3 nucleotides: TGTGCCAGCAGAAGCCCTGACAGGCTTAATGAAAAACTGTTTTTT. It is translated as CASRSPDRLNEKLFF. Full variable domain (outside the CDR3, taken from reference TRBV27 and TRBJ1-4): EAQVTQNPRYLITVTGKKLTVTCSQNMNHEYMSWYRQDPGLGLRQIYYSMNVEVTDKGDVPEGYKVSRKEKRNFPLILESPSPNQTSLYFCASRSPDRLNEKLFFGSGTQLSVL.

This clonotype was counted ten times or more. CDR3 sequence (DNA): TGTGCCAGCAGCTCAGGGACGGCGTTTAACCCCCAGCATTTT. It yields the protein CASSSGTAFNPQHF. V is TRBV7-8 and J is TRBJ1-5; tentative D call: TRBD1 (5 bases). With 4 bases removed from V and 10 bases from J, the gap between germline ends came to 17 bases. Per the germline V gene, CDR1 is SGHVS and CDR2 is FQNEAQ. The CDR3 consists of 14 residues.

Remarks on this clonotype: A clone one base away is much larger, so this may be a read error. This chain connects TRBV20-1 to TRBJ1-5; D ambiguous. The CDR3 contains 15 residues. Trimming removed 4 bases at V and 6 bases at J, with 19 bases between. Germline CDR1 reads DFQATT; CDR2 reads SNEGSKA (reference sequence). CDR3 protein: CSATLVERTGQPQHF. CDR3 nucleotide sequence: TGCAGTGCTACTCTGGTCGAGCGGACGGGTCAGCCCCAGCATTTT.

This clonotype occurred many times. This chain links TRBV30 with TRBJ2-7, with D uncertain. V gave up 0 bases and J gave up 2 bases, with 11 bases separating them. CDR3 length: 14 residues. Per germline, CDR1 GTSNPN and CDR2 SVGIG (reference sequence). The CDR3 protein is CAWSVGSGPYEQYF. The CDR3 DNA reads as TGTGCCTGGAGTGTAGGGTCCGGACCCTACGAGCAGTACTTC.

This clonotype was detected many times. The chain couples TRBV7-2 to TRBJ2-7, with D possibly being TRBD1 (6 bases). V lost 4 bases, J lost 0 bases, and 10 bases lay in between. CDR3 length: 14 amino acids. Germline CDR1 and CDR2: SGHTA and FQGNSA. In nucleotides, the CDR3 is TGTGCCAGCAGCTACGGGACAATCTCCTACGAGCAGTACTTC. Protein product: CASSYGTISYEQYF.